This T cell receptor beta chain was found in a study of shared clonotypes between healthy human individuals. Broader study findings: Limited genetic and exposure-history diversity came from having few donors. For sorted subsets, rarefaction showed incomplete sequencing despite large depth.

V was trimmed by 0 bases and J by 1 base, leaving 7 bases between them. The CDR3 extends over 15 amino acids. To note about this clone: Its specificity is unknown.

Naive CD8 cells, CD45RO-negative and positively selected for CCR7, excluded terminally differentiated effector memory CD45RA+ cells. About 200 ng DNA, tens of thousands of T cell genomes, went into each sorted-subset replicate PCR. Method: immunoSEQ multiplex PCR; TCRdb's copy keeps in-frame clones and lacks some. The sample lists some 2.1 million clones; 85% to 95% were seen once. The J gene is TRBJ1-5, the V gene TRBV23-1; D remains unclear. TRBV23-1 falls under the ORF class, with uncertain function. This TCR derives from a young man in good health. Some clones in this sample may be carry-over from other donors' samples. Specimen: naive CD8+ T cells from PBMCs. CDR3 residues: CASSQSRKSNQPQHF. CDR3 coding DNA: TGCGCCAGCAGTCAATCGCGGAAGAGCAATCAGCCCCAGCATTTT.